This T cell receptor (beta chain) was profiled in a study of neurological immune-mediated disorders. Turning to the study itself: Relapsing-remitting patients made up 31 of the 34 multiple sclerosis patients, and secondary progressive patients made up 3. General study findings and limits: As far as clinical or MRI features were concerned, none was associated with the multiple sclerosis repertoire cluster. When grouped phylogenetically, the repertoires of 18 of the 34 multiple sclerosis patients fell together in one related-CDR3 cluster, which is a possible signature.

The cDNA came from 5'RACE with 10-nucleotide random UMIs. TCRdb itself ran the 5' RACE reads through MiXCR, one entry per CDR3 protein. The sample shows 40,000 or so distinct CDR3 sequences, 2% to 3% of them seen only once. CDR1 SGHRS and CDR2 YFSETQ come from the germline V gene. The V end was cut by 4 bases, the J end by 2 bases, with 11 bases between. This CDR3 is 14 amino acids long. This clonotype has at least ten counts. Antigen: not known. This clonotype was obtained from a man in his fifties with multiple sclerosis. The V gene is TRBV5-1, the J gene TRBJ2-3; maybe TRBD2 (6 bases). Sequencing input: PBMCs. Here the CDR3 reads CASSGGAITDTQYF. CDR3 DNA sequence: TGCGCCAGCAGCGGAGGGGCCATCACAGATACGCAGTATTTT.